The sequence of this T cell receptor (beta chain) was determined in a study of human T cells and chemical hapten exposure (dated by TCRdb to 2020 to 2022). Some background on the complete study: For sensitization, 2% DPC in acetone was applied to an approximately 2 cm by approximately 2 cm area of upper inner arm skin. Weekly therapeutic DPC doses were additionally applied to the scalp of patients throughout the approximately 25-week study period. Patch testing was done on the upper back using Finn chambers containing 0.01% DPC, and results were scored after 6 days according to International Contact Dermatitis Research Group standards. Alopecia areata with under or over 50% scalp involvement, alopecia totalis and alopecia universalis were represented in the patient cohort, which was mostly female. Libraries were pooled for sequencing, and variation in per-sample TCR yields was attributed mainly to small differences in library volumes within the pool. Peripheral blood TCR repertoire changes were tracked in vivo in alopecia patients during primary and secondary sensitization to the hapten diphenylcyclopropenone (DPC). Blood samples were taken from patients before sensitization (week 0) and then at 2, 6 and about 24 weeks after DPC sensitization. Nearly 30 alopecia patients gave blood for TCR sequencing at one to four time points (pre-sensitization, 2, 6 and 24 weeks). General findings and caveats noted by the study authors: No change with DPC sensitization was found in the number of TCRs above 1 in 1000 frequency, and no evidence of global repertoire structure alterations was found. Because every patient had alopecia, a presumed autoimmune disease, the patients' immune response might differ from that of healthy individuals. The number of PT1 expanded TCRs positively correlated with patch test score, significant at thresholds 8, 16 and 32 but not 4. Expanded TCRs formed significantly more large CDR3 similarity clusters than pre-sensitization or healthy control sets, consistent with antigen-driven responses. After repeated subsampling, changes were observed in the strength of the expansion versus patch-test correlation and in the threshold at which the correlation became significant.

Library method: RACE. The instrument was a NextSeq 500. Library preparation attached unique molecular identifiers to individual cDNA molecules for quantitative, reproducible TCR counting. Both TCR alpha and TCR beta chains were sequenced from each blood RNA sample. Per the authors' processing: A median of roughly 98,000 TCRs per sample was observed, with a range of 23,224 to 690,600. V, J and CDR3 annotation of the TCR reads was carried out using the Decombinator software suite. For the PS versus PT1 abundance plots, all samples were subsampled to the same number of TCRs (28,000). TCRs were defined as expanded if absent before sensitization and observed at least eight times at the 2-week time point. TCRdb ran its own pipeline on the public reads, namely fastp trimming at Q25 and MiXCR clone calling, and kept in-frame beta chains. Each entry is one CDR3 protein sequence, shown with its most common DNA and genes. TCRdb, rather than the study authors, made the V and J calls. The sample has around 330,000 distinct CDR3 sequences on record, 4.5% to 7% of them singletons. The top ten clonotypes cover about 8.2% of the sample.

The sample's time point, from its label and the paper: pre-sensitization, week 0. Per the publication, the treatment or condition label means: therapeutic diphenylcyclopropenone sensitization with weekly scalp DPC. Blood at each patch-test visit was drawn before the patch test was applied. Patients were eligible if aged 18 to 70, diagnosed with alopecia and judged suitable for DPC therapy, and pregnant patients were excluded. Unfractionated whole blood was collected in Tempus Blood RNA tubes, and total RNA was extracted from that blood. V lost 0 bases and J lost 8 bases, and the count of bases not matched to a germline gene is 5. The CDR3 has 14 amino acids, counting the end cysteine and phenylalanine. Kept here is only the CDR3 DNA, which spans 42 bases and is read in frame from base 1. CDR1 and CDR2 are read off the germline V gene (reference sequence) as DFQATT and SNEGSKA. Concerning this clonotype itself: What this receptor recognizes is not known. Per-base quality was not reported, and no clone a single base away is much larger than it.

This specimen was whole blood, taken in connection with sensitization to the hapten diphenylcyclopropenone (DPC). The sequence derives from a woman aged 18-29 years with alopecia areata. Some clones in this sample may be carry-over from other donors' samples. Recombination joined TRBV20-1 with TRBJ2-1; a stretch of 9 junction bases matches TRBD2. The sequence in DNA is TGCAGTGCTAGAGACCCCCGCGGGGGGGATGAGCAGTTCTTC. This sequence encodes CSARDPRGGDEQFF.